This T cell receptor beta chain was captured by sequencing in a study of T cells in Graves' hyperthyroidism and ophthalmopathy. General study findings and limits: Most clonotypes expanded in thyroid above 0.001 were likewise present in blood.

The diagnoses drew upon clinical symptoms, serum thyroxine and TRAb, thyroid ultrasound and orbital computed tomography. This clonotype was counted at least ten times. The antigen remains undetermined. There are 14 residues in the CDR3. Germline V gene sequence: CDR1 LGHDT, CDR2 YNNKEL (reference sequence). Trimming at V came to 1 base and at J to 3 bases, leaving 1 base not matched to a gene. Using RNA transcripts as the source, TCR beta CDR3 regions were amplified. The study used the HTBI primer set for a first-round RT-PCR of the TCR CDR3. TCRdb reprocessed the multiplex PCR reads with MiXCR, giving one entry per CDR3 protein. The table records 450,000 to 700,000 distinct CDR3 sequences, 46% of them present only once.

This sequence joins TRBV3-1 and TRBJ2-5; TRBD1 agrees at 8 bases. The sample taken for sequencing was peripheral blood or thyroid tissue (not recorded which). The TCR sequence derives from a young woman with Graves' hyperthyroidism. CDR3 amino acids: CASSQATGEETQYF. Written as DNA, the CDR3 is TGTGCCAGCAGCCAAGCGACAGGGGAAGAGACCCAGTACTTC.